The 12 T cell receptor beta chains given below trace back to one sample, sequenced in a study of T-cell memory formation after mild COVID-19 (dated by TCRdb to about 2021). Library generation was performed with 5' RACE. Instrument used: Illumina NovaSeq 6000. TCRdb itself trimmed the public reads at Q25 with fastp, ran MiXCR and retained productive beta chains. Rows merge per CDR3 protein into single entries with the most common DNA and genes. Present in this sample are 400,000 or so distinct CDR3 sequences, 20% of which were seen just once. Of the sample, around 9.2% is held by the ten largest clones. Sequencing was carried out using PBMCs or a T cell subset sorted from them (not recorded which). The receptors originated from an adult woman who had mild COVID-19 (a few samples of this study predate the infection). The sample titles of this study are shuffled in the database, so cell type and time point are left out; the donor was told from shared clones.

This clonotype occurred a few times. J is TRBJ1-3 and V is TRBV9; D not certain. The CDR3 runs 15 residues. V was pared by 2 bases and J by 0 bases, with 9 bases between. Germline CDR1 and CDR2: SGDLS and YYNGEE. DNA of the CDR3: TGTGCCAGCAGCGTTGGTGGGAACTCTGGAAACACCATATATTTT. Its translation is CASSVGGNSGNTIYF.

The chain couples TRBV7-9 to TRBJ2-7; maybe TRBD1 (5 bases). The CDR3 is 13 amino acids. V gave up 3 bases and J gave up 2 bases, with 8 bases separating them. Germline V gene data show CDR1 as SEHNR and CDR2 as FQNEAQ (reference sequence). The CDR3 loop reads CASSFGAAYEQYF. The CDR3 nucleotides are TGTGCCAGCAGCTTTGGGGCGGCCTACGAGCAGTACTTC.

This sequence joins TRBV15 and TRBJ2-1; tentatively, D is TRBD1 or TRBD2 (5 bases each). This CDR3 is 16 amino acids long. Trimming left V 5 bases short and J 4 bases short, with 18 bases between. Germline V gene data show CDR1 as LNHNV and CDR2 as YYDKDF (reference sequence). As DNA, the CDR3 is TGTGCCACCAGCCATAGGGACCGCTTAACTTACAATGAGCAGTTCTTC. Translation gives CATSHRDRLTYNEQFF.

This clonotype has at least ten counts. The CDR3 sequence: CASRKPQGGYTF. The CDR3 coding sequence is TGTGCCAGCAGAAAACCTCAGGGGGGCTACACCTTC. The J gene is TRBJ1-2, the V gene TRBV7-8, with D possibly being TRBD1 (6 bases). Trimming took 6 bases from V and 8 from J, leaving 13 bases between them. CDR1 is SGHVS and CDR2 is FQNEAQ in the germline V gene. The CDR3 spans 12 residues.

CDR3 sequence reads: CATQPGGRVTDTQYF. DNA for the CDR3: TGTGCCACCCAACCGGGTGGCAGGGTGACAGATACGCAGTATTTT. J is TRBJ2-3 and V is TRBV24-1, with D possibly TRBD1 on 5 matching bases. The CDR3 is 15 amino acids. The germline V gene has CDR1 KGHDR and CDR2 SFDVKD. V was clipped by 9 bases and J by 3 bases, with 18 bases between them.

This clonotype has a handful of counts. The chain combines TRBV20-1 with TRBJ1-2; D remains ambiguous. CDR1 is DFQATT and CDR2 is SNEGSKA in the germline V gene (reference sequence). The V gene lost 1 base and the J gene lost 5 bases, with 23 bases spanning the gap. The CDR3 length is 17 residues. The CDR3 is CSARGSVGFSVGYGYTF. DNA of the CDR3: TGCAGTGCTAGAGGGAGTGTAGGGTTTTCAGTAGGTTATGGCTACACCTTC.

The chain employs TRBV7-3 and TRBJ1-2; no definite D call. V was clipped by 5 bases and J by 8 bases, with 15 bases between them. Germline lookup yields CDR1 SGHTA and CDR2 FQGTGA. This CDR3 is 13 amino acids long. CDR3 sequence (DNA): TGTGCCAGCAGCCCCGGTTCCCGGGAGGGCTACACCTTC. It specifies CASSPGSREGYTF.

The CDR3 bases are TGTGCCATCAGTGAAGGAGGGTCCTACAATGAGCAGTTCTTC. This encodes CAISEGGSYNEQFF. The chain combines TRBV10-3 with TRBJ2-1; the D gene is possibly TRBD2 (6 bases). Germline lookup yields CDR1 ENHRY and CDR2 SYGVKD. Between the trimmed V and J ends, which lost 3 bases and 1 base, there was a span of 7 bases. The CDR3 loop spans 14 amino acids.

The chain links TRBV20-1 to TRBJ2-3; the match to TRBD2 covers 9 bases. Trimming at V came to 1 base and at J to 3 bases, leaving 5 bases not matched to a gene. CDR3 length: 15 amino acids. CDR1 is DFQATT and CDR2 is SNEGSKA in the germline V gene (reference sequence). In DNA form, the CDR3 reads TGCAGTGCTAGAGTCGGGACTAGCTCGACAGATACGCAGTATTTT. Translation: CSARVGTSSTDTQYF.

V usage is TRBV7-9 and J usage is TRBJ2-2, with D perhaps TRBD2 (5 bases). The CDR3 spans 16 residues. Germline V gene data show CDR1 as SEHNR and CDR2 as FQNEAQ (reference sequence). V was shortened by 5 bases and J by 8 bases, with 21 bases between the two germline ends. The CDR3: CASSLGSYPLGGELFF. For the CDR3, the DNA is TGTGCCAGCAGCCTTGGGAGTTATCCCCTCGGTGGGGAGCTGTTTTTT.

This clonotype was seen only a few times. V gene TRBV21-1 combines with J gene TRBJ1-5. TRBV21-1 is a known pseudogene. The CDR3 consists of 12 residues. CDR3 region: CASSKVSQPQHF. The DNA of the CDR3 is TGTGCCAGCAGCAAAGTTAGTCAGCCCCAGCATTTT.

Notes on this clonotype: A junction end diverges from the germline sequence, so it may reflect a read error. The rearrangement uses TRBV7-6 and TRBJ2-2, with 7 bases fitting TRBD2. The germline V gene has CDR1 SGHVS and CDR2 FNYEAQ. The CDR3 consists of 15 residues. The CDR3 protein is CASSRRLSGDGEMFF. CDR3 in DNA: TGTGCCAGCAGCCGGAGACTGAGCGGGGACGGGGAGATGTTTTTT.